This T cell receptor beta chain was observed in a study of T cell clones after liver transplantation. In the study overall: Timepoints were pre-transplant, pre-withdrawal, and after withdrawal was completed or failed.

Broader study findings: Graft donor-reactive T cells may have migrated into the graft rather than being deleted.

Germline V gene data show CDR1 as MDHEN and CDR2 as SYDVKM. The CDR3 has 18 residues. After removal of 3 bases from V and 1 base from J, the junction contained 10 bases not matched to a gene. To note about this clone: What it binds is unknown.

Clones were read by immunoSEQ multiplex PCR, and TCRdb kept only the in-frame ones, dropping some. The sample has about 60,000 clones; about 64% are singletons. The chain carries TRBV28 and TRBJ2-4; 9 bases match TRBD1. The starting material was CD4+ T cells from blood, obtained before liver transplant. The TCR originated in a human donor who received a liver transplant. CDR3: CASSFPGTGSGAKNIQYF. The CDR3 region has the DNA TGTGCCAGCAGTTTCCCCGGGACAGGGAGTGGGGCCAAAAACATTCAGTACTTC. Filled out from reference TRBV28 and TRBJ2-4, the complete variable domain reads DVKVTQSSRYLVKRTGEKVFLECVQDMDHENMFWYRQDPGLGLRLIYFSYDVKMKEKGDIPEGYSVSREKKERFSLILESASTNQTSMYLCASSFPGTGSGAKNIQYFGAGTRLSVL.